This T cell receptor (beta chain) was sequenced in a study of tumor-infiltrating lymphocytes in primary liver carcinoma. With respect to this clonotype: A read error may account for a junction end that differs from germline.

DNA and RNA were both co-extracted from about 20-30 mg of bulk tissue that had not been sorted. Production of TCR beta cDNA used roughly 0.55 ug total RNA together with a constant-region primer. Three-round nested multiplex PCR performed with slightly modified ARM-PCR produced the TCR beta libraries. TCRdb called the multiplex PCR reads again in MiXCR, with one record for every CDR3 protein. The sample lists fewer than 200,000 distinct CDR3 sequences, about 85% seen once, with 15% to 20% in the top ten. The clonotype comes from a man between 40 and 49 years old with primary liver carcinoma and hepatitis B virus infection. Sequencing was done on a sample of tumor tissue from primary liver carcinoma.

This CDR3 is CSATISGTGTPYEQYF. The CDR3 nucleotides read TGCAGCGCCACGATATCTGGGACCGGCACTCCCTACGAACAGTACTTC. The chain is built from TRBV29-1 and TRBJ2-7; D might be TRBD1 or TRBD2, each matching 5 bases. The CDR3 is 16 amino acids. In germline, CDR1 is SQVTM, CDR2 ANQGSEA.